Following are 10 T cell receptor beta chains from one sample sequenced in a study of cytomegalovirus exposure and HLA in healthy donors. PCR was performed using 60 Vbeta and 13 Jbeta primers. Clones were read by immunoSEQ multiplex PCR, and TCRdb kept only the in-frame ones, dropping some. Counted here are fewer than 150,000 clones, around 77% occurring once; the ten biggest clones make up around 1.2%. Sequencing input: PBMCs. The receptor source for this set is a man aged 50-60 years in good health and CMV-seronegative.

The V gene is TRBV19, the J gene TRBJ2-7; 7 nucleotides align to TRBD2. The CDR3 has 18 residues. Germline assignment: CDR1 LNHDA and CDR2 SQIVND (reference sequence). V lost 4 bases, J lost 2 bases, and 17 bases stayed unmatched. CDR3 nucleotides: TGTGCCAGTAGTAGGGGGTCGGGCGGGGGAATTCGGACCTACGAGCAGTACTTC. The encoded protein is CASSRGSGGGIRTYEQYF.

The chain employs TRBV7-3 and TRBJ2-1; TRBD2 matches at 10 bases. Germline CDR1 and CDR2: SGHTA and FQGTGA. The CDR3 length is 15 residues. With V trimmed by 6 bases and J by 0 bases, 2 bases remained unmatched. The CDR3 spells CASRSSGSSYNEQFF. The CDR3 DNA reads TGTGCCAGCAGATCTAGCGGGAGCTCCTACAATGAGCAGTTCTTC.

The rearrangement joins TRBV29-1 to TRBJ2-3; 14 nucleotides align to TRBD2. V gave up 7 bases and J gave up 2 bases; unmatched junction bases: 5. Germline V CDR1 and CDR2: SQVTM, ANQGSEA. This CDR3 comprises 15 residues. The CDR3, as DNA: TGCAGCGGAGGACTAGCGGGAGGCTCCACAGATACGCAGTATTTT. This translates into CSGGLAGGSTDTQYF.

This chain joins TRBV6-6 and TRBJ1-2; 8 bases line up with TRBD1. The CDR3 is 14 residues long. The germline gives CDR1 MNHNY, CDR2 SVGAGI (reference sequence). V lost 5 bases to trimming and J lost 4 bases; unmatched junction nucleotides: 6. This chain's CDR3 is CASSRQGSLYGYTF. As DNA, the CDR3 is TGTGCCAGCAGTAGACAGGGGTCGCTCTATGGCTACACCTTC.

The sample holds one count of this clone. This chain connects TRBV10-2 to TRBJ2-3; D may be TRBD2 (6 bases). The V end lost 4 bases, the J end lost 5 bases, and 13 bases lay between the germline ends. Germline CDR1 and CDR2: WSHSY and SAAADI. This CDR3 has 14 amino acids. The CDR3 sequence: CASSAAGRGDTQYF. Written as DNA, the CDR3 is TGCGCCAGCAGTGCTGCGGGGCGGGGAGATACGCAGTATTTT.

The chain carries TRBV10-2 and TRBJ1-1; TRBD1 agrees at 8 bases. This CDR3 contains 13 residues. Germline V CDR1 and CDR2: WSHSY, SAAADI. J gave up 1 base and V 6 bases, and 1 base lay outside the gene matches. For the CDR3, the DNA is TGCGCCAGCAGAGGGACAGGGAACACTGAAGCTTTCTTT. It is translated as CASRGTGNTEAFF.

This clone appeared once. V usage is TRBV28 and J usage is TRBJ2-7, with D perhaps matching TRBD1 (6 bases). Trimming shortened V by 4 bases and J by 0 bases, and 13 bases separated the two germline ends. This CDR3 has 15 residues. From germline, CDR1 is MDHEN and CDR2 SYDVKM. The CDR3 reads CASSSTGTNSYEQYF. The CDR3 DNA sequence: TGTGCCAGCAGTTCCACCGGGACAAACTCCTACGAGCAGTACTTC.

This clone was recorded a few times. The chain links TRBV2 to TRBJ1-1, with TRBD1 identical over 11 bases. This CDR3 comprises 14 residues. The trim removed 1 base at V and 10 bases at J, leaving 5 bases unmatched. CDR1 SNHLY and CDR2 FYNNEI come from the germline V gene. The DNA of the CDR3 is TGTGCCAGCAGTGAAGATTGGGACAGGGGGTTAGCTTTCTTT. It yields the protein CASSEDWDRGLAFF.

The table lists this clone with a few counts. The CDR3: CASSYGAGANEKLFF. As DNA, the CDR3 is TGTGCCAGCAGTTACGGGGCAGGAGCTAATGAAAAACTGTTTTTT. The genes are TRBV6-5 and TRBJ1-4; tentative D call: TRBD1 (5 bases). Trimming cost V 2 bases and J 3 bases, with 10 bases left between them. Germline CDR1 is MNHEY and CDR2 is SVGAGI. CDR3 size: 15 residues.

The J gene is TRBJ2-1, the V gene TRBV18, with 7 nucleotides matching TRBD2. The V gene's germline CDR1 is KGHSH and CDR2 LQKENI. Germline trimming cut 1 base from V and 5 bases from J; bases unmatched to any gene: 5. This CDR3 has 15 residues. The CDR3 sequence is CASSPQGTTNNEQFF. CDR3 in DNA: TGTGCCAGCTCACCACAGGGGACTACCAACAATGAGCAGTTCTTC.